A single sample gave rise to the 32 T cell receptor beta chains below, sequenced in a study of patients and donors after allogeneic stem cell transplantation. TCRdb re-derived calls from the RT-PCR reads in MiXCR, one entry per CDR3 protein. The data show about 960,000 distinct CDR3 sequences, roughly 17% seen once. The sequenced sample consisted of blood, either unsorted or a sorted T cell fraction (not recorded which). The receptor source for this set is a human donor who was either an allogeneic HSCT recipient or a stem cell or donor lymphocyte infusion donor (not recorded which). It is not recorded whose cells these are; they may come from a transplant donor.

This chain links TRBV6-5 with TRBJ2-7; tentatively, D is TRBD1 (6 bases). The CDR3 sequence is 16 residues long. CDR1 is MNHEY and CDR2 is SVGAGI in the germline V gene. The V gene lost 3 bases and the J gene lost 0 bases, with 15 bases spanning the gap. The CDR3 DNA is TGTGCCAGCAGTTATTATTCCGGACAGAGCTCCTACGAGCAGTACTTC. It codes for CASSYYSGQSSYEQYF.

J is TRBJ2-4 and V is TRBV7-3; D may be TRBD1 (5 bases). CDR3 length equals 14 residues. Germline V gives CDR1 SGHTA, CDR2 FQGTGA. The V end lost 3 bases, the J end lost 8 bases, and 14 bases lay between the germline ends. CDR3 in amino acids: CASSLQRTPDIQYF. CDR3 nucleotides: TGTGCCAGCAGCTTGCAAAGGACACCGGACATTCAGTACTTC.

The chain couples TRBV24-1 to TRBJ2-1, with D perhaps TRBD1 (5 bases). The V end lost 1 base, the J end lost 4 bases, and 10 bases lay between the germline ends. CDR3 length equals 15 residues. Germline CDR1 is KGHDR and CDR2 is SFDVKD. CDR3 residues: CATSDFKTAYNEQFF. CDR3 coding DNA: TGTGCCACCAGTGATTTTAAGACAGCTTACAATGAGCAGTTCTTC.

The gene calls are TRBV12-3 or TRBV12-4 and TRBJ1-6, with TRBD1 as a possible D gene (5 bases). This CDR3 comprises 16 residues. V was clipped by 6 bases and J by 0 bases, with 12 bases between them. The CDR3 DNA reads TGTGCCAGCAGAGAGGCAGGGAGCTCCTATAATTCACCCCTCCACTTT. It encodes CASREAGSSYNSPLHF.

This chain links TRBV3-1 with TRBJ2-3; D not certain. The CDR3 spans 16 residues. Trimming took off 4 bases at V and 4 bases at J, with 18 bases between the two ends. Germline CDR1 LGHDT, CDR2 YNNKEL (reference sequence). As DNA, the CDR3 is TGTGCCAGCAGCCGCTACCGGTCCAACGTTCCAGATACGCAGTATTTT. Translated, it gives CASSRYRSNVPDTQYF.

This chain joins TRBV2 and TRBJ2-5; 7 bases fit TRBD1. The CDR3 length is 15 residues. Germline V lookup: CDR1 SNHLY, CDR2 FYNNEI. V lost 0 bases and J lost 2; bases outside the gene matches: 3. The CDR3 reads CASSEARTGQETQYF. CDR3 DNA sequence: TGTGCCAGCAGTGAAGCACGGACAGGTCAAGAGACCCAGTACTTC.

The V gene is TRBV5-1, the J gene TRBJ2-1; 9 bases are shared with TRBD1. From germline, CDR1 is SGHRS and CDR2 YFSETQ. The CDR3 runs to 13 residues. The junction had 4 bases not matched to a gene; V was cut back by 5 bases and J by 7 bases. CDR3 DNA: TGCGCCAGCAGAGGGACAGGGCAAAATGAGCAGTTCTTC. Translation: CASRGTGQNEQFF.

This clonotype was recorded a few times. J is TRBJ1-4 and V is TRBV6-5; no clear D gene. V was trimmed by 0 bases and J by 0 bases, leaving 8 bases between them. Germline V gene lookup returns CDR1 MNHEY and CDR2 SVGAGI. The CDR3 length is 16 residues. The CDR3 DNA reads TGTGCCAGCAGTTACTCGAGGGCGGCAACTAATGAAAAACTGTTTTTT. Its protein product is CASSYSRAATNEKLFF.

A few counts support this clonotype. The chain combines TRBV20-1 with TRBJ2-5, with 9 bases fitting TRBD2. Per the germline V gene, CDR1 is DFQATT and CDR2 is SNEGSKA (reference sequence). V shed 6 bases, J shed 5 bases, and the junction held 7 bases outside the gene matches. CDR3 length equals 13 residues. The CDR3 region is CSAPEAGGETQYF. The CDR3 DNA reads TGCAGTGCCCCGGAGGCGGGAGGGGAGACCCAGTACTTC.

This clonotype was counted only a few times. The chain is built from TRBV6-1 and TRBJ1-1, with D possibly TRBD1 on 5 matching bases. The CDR3 contains 13 residues. Germline V CDR1 and CDR2: MNHNS, SASEGT. V gave up 7 bases and J gave up 9 bases, with 18 bases separating them. CDR3 in amino acids: CASTLGGAGKAFF. The CDR3 DNA is TGTGCCAGCACCCTAGGTGGGGCAGGGAAAGCTTTCTTT.

This clonotype was counted only a few times. The chain links TRBV6-5 to TRBJ1-1, with D possibly TRBD1 on 5 matching bases. Germline V gives CDR1 MNHEY, CDR2 SVGAGI. The CDR3 sequence is 15 residues long. V was clipped by 1 base and J by 7 bases, with 16 bases between them. CDR3 coding DNA: TGTGCCAGCAGTTACTTGGGGGGTGGGTCAAGTGAAGCTTTCTTT. It translates to CASSYLGGGSSEAFF.

The gene calls are TRBV20-1 and TRBJ1-3; tentatively, D is TRBD1 (6 bases). In germline, CDR1 is DFQATT, CDR2 SNEGSKA (reference sequence). V gave up 3 bases and J gave up 4 bases, with 16 bases separating them. CDR3 length: 15 amino acids. DNA for the CDR3: TGCAGTGCTAGCCGGCAGAGCAGGGGAGGAAACACCATATATTTT. This encodes CSASRQSRGGNTIYF.

This clonotype has only a few counts. The chain recombines TRBV5-1 with TRBJ2-7; 10 bases fit TRBD1. The trim removed 3 bases at V and 7 bases at J, leaving 10 bases unmatched. From germline, CDR1 is SGHRS and CDR2 YFSETQ. This CDR3 comprises 15 residues. In DNA, the CDR3 is TGCGCCAGCAGCTACCGGGACAGGGGACTGGGTGAGCAGTACTTC. This encodes CASSYRDRGLGEQYF. Using reference TRBV5-1 and TRBJ2-7 for the parts outside the CDR3, the full variable domain is KAGVTQTPRYLIKTRGQQVTLSCSPISGHRSVSWYQQTPGQGLQFLFEYFSETQRNKGNFPGRFSGRQFSNSRSEMNVSTLELGDSALYLCASSYRDRGLGEQYFGPGTRLTVT.

The sample holds a few counts of this clonotype. This chain joins TRBV20-1 and TRBJ2-7; unclear D gene. V was pared by 3 bases and J by 2 bases, with 11 bases between. This CDR3 has 13 amino acids. Germline CDR1 DFQATT, CDR2 SNEGSKA (reference sequence). CDR3 nucleotides: TGCAGTGCTAGGAGGACGTACCCCTACGAGCAGTACTTC. It is translated as CSARRTYPYEQYF.

This clonotype was observed a few times. The chain links TRBV3-1 to TRBJ2-5; D is perhaps TRBD2 (6 bases). The CDR3 spans 17 residues. Per germline, CDR1 LGHDT and CDR2 YNNKEL (reference sequence). The V gene lost 6 bases and the J gene lost 5 bases, with 25 bases spanning the gap. CDR3 nucleotide sequence: TGTGCCAGCAGTTTAAAAGTCGTGCGTTTTGGGGGGGAGACCCAGTACTTC. This encodes CASSLKVVRFGGETQYF.

The chain uses TRBV20-1 and TRBJ1-5, with D tentatively TRBD1 (6 bases). Germline V gene sequence: CDR1 DFQATT, CDR2 SNEGSKA (reference sequence). The CDR3 extends over 13 amino acids. With 6 bases removed from V and 1 base from J, the gap between germline ends came to 10 bases. CDR3 DNA: TGCAGTGCAAGGGGGGAGAGCAATCAGCCCCAGCATTTT. Translation gives CSARGESNQPQHF.

CDR3 residues: CASSFSSLNEQFF. CDR3 in DNA: TGCGCCAGCAGCTTTTCCAGTCTGAATGAGCAGTTCTTC. The chain is built from TRBV5-1 and TRBJ2-1; D is unresolved. V lost 2 bases to trimming and J lost 7 bases, with 10 bases between them. Germline CDR1 reads SGHRS; CDR2 reads YFSETQ. The CDR3 has 13 amino acids.

The chain carries TRBV6-5 and TRBJ2-1, with D possibly being TRBD1 (6 bases). The CDR3 is made up of 13 amino acids. Germline CDR1 and CDR2: MNHEY and SVGAGI. V was clipped by 4 bases and J by 8 bases, with 12 bases between them. This CDR3 reads CASSSLQGHEQFF. In DNA form, the CDR3 reads TGTGCCAGCAGTTCGTTACAGGGACATGAGCAGTTCTTC.

This clonotype has just one count. The rearrangement uses TRBV24-1 and TRBJ2-7, with 10 bases identical to TRBD1. Germline CDR1 and CDR2: KGHDR and SFDVKD. The V gene end was trimmed by 0 bases and the J gene end by 3 bases; junction bases not matched to a gene: 10. The CDR3 runs 18 residues. In nucleotides, the CDR3 is TGTGCCACCAGTGATTTGCGGACTGTAGGGACAGGGGACTACGAGCAGTACTTC. It translates to CATSDLRTVGTGDYEQYF.

This clonotype was observed a few times. The CDR3 DNA sequence: TGCAGCACAAGAGGGACAGCCAACTACAATGAGCAGTTCTTC. Protein sequence: CSTRGTANYNEQFF. The V gene is TRBV29-1, the J gene TRBJ2-1, with 7 nucleotides matching TRBD1. This CDR3 is built from 14 residues. V lost 8 bases, J lost 3 bases, and 10 bases stayed unmatched. The V gene's germline CDR1 is SQVTM and CDR2 ANQGSEA.

The chain has TRBV9 and TRBJ2-7; perhaps TRBD1 as D (6 bases). Germline CDR1 SGDLS, CDR2 YYNGEE. The V end lost 4 bases, the J end lost 2 bases, and 16 bases lay between the germline ends. The CDR3 length is 15 residues. CDR3 nucleotide sequence: TGTGCCAGCAGCCCAGGGGCCAGGGGAGCCTACGAGCAGTACTTC. It encodes CASSPGARGAYEQYF.

The CDR3 nucleotides read TGTGCCAGCAGGGACAGAATCAACTATGGCTACACCTTC. Residues: CASRDRINYGYTF. The chain couples TRBV2 to TRBJ1-2, with D tentatively TRBD1 (6 bases). Germline assignment: CDR1 SNHLY and CDR2 FYNNEI. The V gene lost 6 bases and the J gene lost 2 bases, with 10 bases spanning the gap. This CDR3 region has 13 residues.

The V gene is TRBV11-2, the J gene TRBJ2-1; D gene ambiguous. Germline CDR1 SGHAT, CDR2 FQNNGV. This CDR3 has 14 amino acids. V was cut by 4 bases and J by 5 bases, with 12 bases left in between. CDR3 loop: CASSSLQQNNEQFF. For the CDR3, the DNA is TGTGCCAGCAGCTCACTTCAACAGAACAATGAGCAGTTCTTC. Drawing the rest from reference TRBV11-2 and TRBJ2-1, the complete variable domain is EAGVAQSPRYKIIEKRQSVAFWCNPISGHATLYWYQQILGQGPKLLIQFQNNGVVDDSQLPKDRFSAERLKGVDSTLKIQPAKLEDSAVYLCASSSLQQNNEQFFGPGTRLTVL.

V and J are TRBV29-1 and TRBJ1-2; tentative D call: TRBD1 (5 bases). There are 12 residues in the CDR3. Germline loops: CDR1 SQVTM, CDR2 ANQGSEA. Trimming took 7 bases from V and 7 from J, leaving 16 bases between them. Here the CDR3 DNA reads TGCAGCGCCACAGTTAGGGGTCGTGGCTACACCTTC. It specifies CSATVRGRGYTF.

There are a few counts of this clonotype. The V and J genes are TRBV7-8 and TRBJ1-1; no clear D gene. The germline CDR1 and CDR2 sequences are SGHVS and FQNEAQ. This CDR3 has 15 amino acids. Between the trimmed V and J ends, which lost 1 base and 1 base, there was a span of 10 bases. The CDR3 nucleotides are TGTGCCAGCAGCTTAGTGTCAACCAAGAACACTGAAGCTTTCTTT. Translating gives CASSLVSTKNTEAFF. Filled out from reference TRBV7-8 and TRBJ1-1, the complete variable domain reads GAGVSQSPRYKVAKRGQDVALRCDPISGHVSLFWYQQALGQGPEFLTYFQNEAQLDKSGLPSDRFFAERPEGSVSTLKIQRTQQEDSAVYLCASSLVSTKNTEAFFGQGTRLTVV.

V gene TRBV7-2 combines with J gene TRBJ2-7; 8 nucleotides align to TRBD1. The CDR3 totals 14 residues. The germline CDR1 and CDR2 sequences are SGHTA and FQGNSA. V lost 4 bases, J lost 5 bases, and 7 bases stayed unmatched. For the CDR3, the DNA is TGTGCCAGCAGCTCGACAGGGGTGGTGAACGAGCAGTACTTC. It yields the protein CASSSTGVVNEQYF.

This clonotype was counted many times. The chain combines TRBV5-1 with TRBJ1-2; TRBD1 agrees at 7 bases. Losses at the gene ends were 4 bases for V and 6 bases for J; bases not matched to a gene: 3. Looked up from germline, CDR1 is SGHRS and CDR2 is YFSETQ. The CDR3 sequence is 12 residues long. CDR3 in amino acids: CASSPTGNGYTF. The CDR3 DNA reads as TGCGCCAGCAGCCCGACAGGGAATGGCTACACCTTC.

This clonotype has more than one count but fewer than ten. The V gene is TRBV29-1, the J gene TRBJ2-1; weak D call: TRBD1 (6 bases). From germline, CDR1 is SQVTM and CDR2 ANQGSEA. Trimming left V 5 bases short and J 4 bases short, with 15 bases between. The CDR3 covers 14 residues. The CDR3 nucleotides read TGCAGCGTTTCTTCGATAGGGGGATACAATGAGCAGTTCTTC. This codes for CSVSSIGGYNEQFF.

This clonotype was seen ten or more times. This chain uses TRBV12-3 or TRBV12-4 with TRBJ2-1; possibly TRBD2 for D (5 bases). V lost 2 bases and J lost 8, with 13 bases in between. The CDR3 consists of 14 residues. The CDR3 DNA follows: TGTGCCAGCAGTTTACGTACTAGGTCCCATGAGCAGTTCTTC. Translated: CASSLRTRSHEQFF.

This clonotype appeared a few times. V is TRBV27 and J is TRBJ1-1; D unresolved. Trimming took 7 bases from V and 4 from J, leaving 16 bases between them. The germline gives CDR1 MNHEY, CDR2 SMNVEV (reference sequence). The CDR3 runs to 14 residues. The CDR3 DNA reads as TGTGCCAGCACTCCAAACCTGGGTAGCACTGAAGCTTTCTTT. Translated, it gives CASTPNLGSTEAFF.

The chain uses TRBV10-3 and TRBJ2-5; D perhaps matches TRBD1 (5 bases). Trimming removed 8 bases at V and 1 base at J, with 17 bases between. Germline V gene lookup returns CDR1 ENHRY and CDR2 SYGVKD. This CDR3 spans 15 amino acids. The CDR3 is CAISQRTPSQETQYF. CDR3 bases: TGTGCCATCTCCCAAAGGACACCTAGCCAAGAGACCCAGTACTTC.

For the CDR3, the DNA is TGTGCCAGCAGTGAAAGGGAAGGGAACACTGAAGCTTTCTTT. It yields the protein CASSEREGNTEAFF. V gene TRBV25-1 combines with J gene TRBJ1-1; D is undetermined. The V end lost 2 bases, the J end lost 1 base, and 8 bases lay between the germline ends. The CDR3 consists of 14 residues. CDR1 is MGHDK and CDR2 is SYGVNS in the germline V gene.